This TCR beta chain was sequenced for a study of monozygotic twins with inflammatory bowel disease. Study observations and caveats: No distinction between different T cell subtypes was possible. Clonotypes shared with others were fewer in IBD patients than in healthy twins, especially with disease activity. Among patients, repertoires may have gained variability from differing immunosuppressive treatments.

Germline lookup yields CDR1 DFQATT and CDR2 SNEGSKA (reference sequence). The CDR3 is 14 residues long. Details on this clonotype: The antigen is not known.

TCRdb re-called the 5' RACE reads, yielding one record per CDR3 amino acid sequence without DNA. In total, the table holds more than 350,000 distinct CDR3 sequences. The source is a human donor with ulcerative colitis or Crohn's disease, or a healthy co-twin of an affected twin (not recorded which). Sequencing was performed on blood. The chain has TRBV20-1 and TRBJ2-1; TCRdb picks TRBD2, but there is no DNA to check that call. The CDR3 loop reads CSATGTSIYNEQFF.